This T cell receptor (beta chain) originates from a study of CD8+ T cells in alopecia areata. RNA extraction and reverse transcription yielded cDNA as sequencing template. This table comes from immunoSEQ multiplex PCR, and its TCRdb copy is limited to in-frame clones, with some not included. The sample holds roughly 70,000 clones; approximately 28% are singletons and the top ten take just under 15%. Treatment reported: oral pan-JAK inhibitor, 5-10 mg twice daily. Trimming took off 3 bases at V and 0 bases at J, with 10 bases between the two ends. Germline V gene lookup returns CDR1 SQVTM and CDR2 ANQGSEA. There are 14 residues in the CDR3. The study's findings and limits: Researchers report lesional scalp, most notably alopecia totalis/universalis, outstripped normal scalp in clonality. For baseline CD8+ expansion, any link to response stays uncertain with one nonresponder. Throughout tofacitinib, many expanded lesional clones continued to persist in scalp and blood.

On this clone itself: Its target is unknown.

V and J are TRBV29-1 and TRBJ2-3; D call uncertain. This TCR was sampled from a human donor with alopecia areata. The sequencing here drew on CD8+ T cells sorted from blood, taken at week 4, from a patient treated with tofacitinib. The CDR3 sequence is CSVDLPKSTDTQYF. DNA of the CDR3: TGCAGCGTTGACTTACCTAAGAGCACAGATACGCAGTATTTT.